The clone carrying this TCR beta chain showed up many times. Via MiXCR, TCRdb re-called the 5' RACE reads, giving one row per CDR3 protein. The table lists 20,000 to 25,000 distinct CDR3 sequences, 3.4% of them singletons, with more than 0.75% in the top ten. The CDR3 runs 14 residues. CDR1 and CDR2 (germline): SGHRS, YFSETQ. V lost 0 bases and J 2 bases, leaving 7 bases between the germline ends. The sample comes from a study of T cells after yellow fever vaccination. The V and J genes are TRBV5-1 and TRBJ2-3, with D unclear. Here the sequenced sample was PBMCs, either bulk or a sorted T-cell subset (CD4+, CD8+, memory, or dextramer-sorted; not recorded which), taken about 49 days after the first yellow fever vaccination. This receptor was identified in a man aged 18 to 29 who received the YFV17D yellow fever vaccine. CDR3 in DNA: TGCGCCAGCAGCTTGGGTCAGACCACAGATACGCAGTATTTT. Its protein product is CASSLGQTTDTQYF.